Sequencing of this TCR beta chain was carried out in a study of T cells in localized non-small cell lung cancer. Study findings and constraints: The study found T cell clonality highest in uninvolved adjacent lung, above tumor.

Turning to this clone: Its antigen is unknown.

CDR3 length equals 15 residues. V shed 10 bases and J shed 5 bases, with 22 bases lying between them. Per the germline V gene, CDR1 is MNHGY and CDR2 is SAAAGT. The protocol was immunoSEQ multiplex PCR, while the TCRdb copy is restricted to in-frame clones and leaves out a portion. The table records nearly 6,000 clones, 20% to 25% of them present only once. This chain joins TRBV6-8 and TRBJ2-3, with a tentative D call TRBD2 (7 bases). The receptor's source is an older female donor with stage I lung adenocarcinoma. The sequencing here drew on lung tumor tissue, taken before any cancer treatment. DNA for the CDR3: TGTGCCACCCCTGGGGGGGGCGACAGTATAGATACGCAGTATTTT. Its protein product is CATPGGGDSIDTQYF.